A single sample gave rise to the 31 T cell receptor beta chains below, sequenced in a study of blood T cell repertoires in COVID-19. Here immunoSEQ multiplex PCR was the method, and the copy in TCRdb shows in-frame clones only, minus some. The sample lists over 70,000 clones, 90% occurring once. The specimen sequenced was peripheral blood. Source of these receptors: a woman at least 80 years old with active or convalescent COVID-19.

V gene TRBV9 combines with J gene TRBJ1-5; a possible D gene is TRBD1 (5 bases). Germline V gene data show CDR1 as SGDLS and CDR2 as YYNGEE. This CDR3 is 17 amino acids long. The V and J ends lost 0 bases and 4 bases respectively, with 17 bases between them. Here the CDR3 DNA reads TGTGCCAGCAGCGTAGTACTGGGCAGGGTTAGGAATCAGCCCCAGCATTTT. Translated, it gives CASSVVLGRVRNQPQHF.

The count of this clone is one. This chain uses TRBV3-1 (or the pseudogene TRBV3-2) with TRBJ2-1; D unresolved. Germline assignment: CDR1 LGHDT and CDR2 YNNKEL (reference sequence). V lost 0 bases and J 6 bases, leaving 18 bases between the germline ends. The CDR3 has 17 residues. The CDR3 DNA follows: TGTGCCAGCAGCCAAGATGAACGCTCACCCCCGCGCAATGAGCAGTTCTTC. Its translation: CASSQDERSPPRNEQFF.

The V call is TRBV29-1, the J call TRBJ2-3, with 10 bases aligning to TRBD2. The germline gives CDR1 SQVTM, CDR2 ANQGSEA. The CDR3 totals 14 residues. V shed 6 bases and J 5 bases; nucleotides not matched to a gene: 8. CDR3 bases: TGCAGCGTCGCCTGGACTAGCGGCGAAGATACGCAGTATTTT. Residues: CSVAWTSGEDTQYF.

The chain links TRBV4-1 to TRBJ1-6; D is perhaps TRBD1 (5 bases). This CDR3 is 16 amino acids long. Germline CDR1 is MGHRA and CDR2 is YSYEKL. V lost 2 bases, J lost 7 bases, and 15 bases lay in between. The CDR3 sequence: CASSQYLDNRNSPLHF. CDR3 sequence (DNA): TGCGCCAGCAGCCAATATTTGGATAACAGGAATTCACCCCTCCACTTT.

The V and J genes are TRBV27 and TRBJ1-2; D is unclear. The CDR3 has 16 residues. The ends were cut back, 4 bases at V and 0 bases at J, with 15 bases in the middle. CDR1 is MNHEY and CDR2 is SMNVEV in the germline V gene (reference sequence). CDR3 amino acids: CASSSWRQNTNYGYTF. The DNA for the CDR3 is TGTGCCAGCAGTTCATGGCGGCAGAATACTAACTATGGCTACACCTTC.

The table lists this clone with a count of one. This chain uses TRBV2 with TRBJ1-3; D is unclear. The V and J ends lost 4 bases and 2 bases respectively, with 15 bases between them. Germline assignment: CDR1 SNHLY and CDR2 FYNNEI. This CDR3 comprises 16 residues. Here the CDR3 reads CASSVSGGGTGNTIYF. The CDR3 bases are TGTGCCAGCAGTGTGAGTGGAGGAGGTACTGGAAACACCATATATTTT.

V is TRBV5-6 and J is TRBJ1-4, with 7 bases that match TRBD1. The J segment lost 6 bases and the V segment lost 3 bases, leaving 8 bases of the junction unmatched. This CDR3 has 15 amino acids. The germline gives CDR1 SGHDT, CDR2 YYEEEE. CDR3: CASSWGTARDEKLFF. In DNA, the CDR3 is TGTGCCAGCAGCTGGGGGACAGCCAGGGATGAAAAACTGTTTTTT.

V gene TRBV28 combines with J gene TRBJ1-1, with 8 bases lining up with TRBD1. Losses at the gene ends were 5 bases for V and 6 bases for J; bases not matched to a gene: 8. The CDR3 contains 14 residues. Germline values: CDR1 MDHEN, CDR2 SYDVKM. As DNA, the CDR3 is TGTGCCAGCAGTCATAACAGGGGGGGAGCTGAAGCTTTCTTT. This gives the protein CASSHNRGGAEAFF. The entire variable domain, with the rest obtained from reference TRBV28 and TRBJ1-1, is as follows: DVKVTQSSRYLVKRTGEKVFLECVQDMDHENMFWYRQDPGLGLRLIYFSYDVKMKEKGDIPEGYSVSREKKERFSLILESASTNQTSMYLCASSHNRGGAEAFFGQGTRLTVV.

The chain joins TRBV15 to TRBJ1-1; TRBD1 matches at 7 bases. This CDR3 has 15 residues. Germline trimming cut 0 bases from V and 6 bases from J; bases unmatched to any gene: 7. In germline, CDR1 is LNHNV, CDR2 YYDKDF (reference sequence). The CDR3 coding sequence is TGTGCCACCAGCAGAGAGGGACAGTTCCCCGCTGAAGCTTTCTTT. Its protein product is CATSREGQFPAEAFF.

This chain connects TRBV13 to TRBJ2-7, with D unclear. This CDR3 region has 12 residues. V dropped 5 bases and J dropped 0 bases, with 5 bases sitting between them. Looked up from germline, CDR1 is PRHDT and CDR2 is FYEKMQ (reference sequence). CDR3 protein: CASSLSSYEQYF. The CDR3 coding sequence is TGTGCCAGCAGCCTAAGCTCCTACGAGCAGTACTTC.

CDR3 in DNA: TGTGCCACCAGTGATTCCGGACAGGGGGCCGCTCAGCCCCAGCATTTT. This gives the protein CATSDSGQGAAQPQHF. The V call is TRBV24-1, the J call TRBJ1-5, with TRBD1 identical over 11 bases. CDR3 length: 16 amino acids. CDR1 is KGHDR, CDR2 SFDVKD, per germline. The V gene end was trimmed by 2 bases and the J gene end by 6 bases; junction bases not matched to a gene: 5.

This chain links TRBV19 with TRBJ1-2, with 7 bases aligning to TRBD1. The germline V gene has CDR1 LNHDA and CDR2 SQIVND (reference sequence). V lost 4 bases, J lost 2 bases, and 4 bases stayed unmatched. The CDR3 is made up of 14 amino acids. The CDR3 loop is CASSRTGDNYGYTF. As DNA, the CDR3 is TGTGCCAGTAGTAGGACAGGTGACAACTATGGCTACACCTTC.

V usage is TRBV7-2 and J usage is TRBJ1-3; a weak D match, TRBD1 (5 bases). V dropped 3 bases and J dropped 0 bases, with 9 bases sitting between them. CDR3 length equals 15 residues. Germline loops: CDR1 SGHTA, CDR2 FQGNSA. The CDR3 DNA sequence: TGTGCCAGCAGCTTGGCCGGGGGCTCTGGAAACACCATATATTTT. It codes for CASSLAGGSGNTIYF.

A single count supports this clone. The genes are TRBV5-1 and TRBJ2-5; possibly TRBD2 for D (5 bases). Trimming removed 4 bases from V and 2 bases from J, with 12 bases in between. The CDR3 extends over 14 amino acids. CDR1 is SGHRS and CDR2 is YFSETQ in the germline V gene. The CDR3 reads CASSPSGNQETQYF. The CDR3 nucleotides read TGCGCCAGCAGCCCCTCCGGGAATCAAGAGACCCAGTACTTC. Together with reference TRBV5-1 and TRBJ2-5, the CDR3 gives the full variable domain: KAGVTQTPRYLIKTRGQQVTLSCSPISGHRSVSWYQQTPGQGLQFLFEYFSETQRNKGNFPGRFSGRQFSNSRSEMNVSTLELGDSALYLCASSPSGNQETQYFGPGTRLLVL.

The chain combines TRBV2 with TRBJ2-7, with D maybe TRBD2 (5 bases). There are 15 residues in the CDR3. Germline values: CDR1 SNHLY, CDR2 FYNNEI. The germline V and J ends were trimmed by 2 bases and 1 base, with 12 bases remaining between them. The CDR3 sequence is CASSELTGISYEQYF. The CDR3 nucleotides are TGTGCCAGCAGTGAACTAACGGGAATATCCTACGAGCAGTACTTC.

This chain connects TRBV28 to TRBJ1-2; TRBD1 agrees at 9 bases. CDR1 and CDR2 (germline): MDHEN, SYDVKM. Trimming cost V 6 bases and J 7 bases; bases outside gene matches: 9. CDR3 length equals 14 residues. CDR3 amino acids: CASSVPGQGPGYTF. CDR3 DNA sequence: TGTGCCAGCAGCGTCCCGGGACAGGGCCCTGGCTACACCTTC.

This sequence joins TRBV6-1 and TRBJ2-7, with 7 bases matching TRBD1. The germline gives CDR1 MNHNS, CDR2 SASEGT. This CDR3 has 12 residues. V dropped 6 bases and J dropped 6; count of bases not matched to a gene: 5. In DNA, the CDR3 is TGTGCCAGCAGGGGAACAGGGGCCGAGCAGTACTTC. As protein: CASRGTGAEQYF.

The chain combines TRBV5-1 with TRBJ2-3; TRBD1 might be the D (6 bases). V was trimmed by 2 bases and J by 4 bases, leaving 11 bases between them. CDR3 length: 14 amino acids. Looked up from germline, CDR1 is SGHRS and CDR2 is YFSETQ. This chain's CDR3 is CASSLQGLSDTQYF. CDR3 DNA sequence: TGCGCCAGCAGCTTACAGGGCCTATCAGATACGCAGTATTTT.

The CDR3 DNA follows: TGCGCCAGCAGCCCTCGACAGGGACGAGCTTTCTTT. Amino acid sequence: CASSPRQGRAFF. The V call is TRBV4-3, the J call TRBJ1-1; 7 nucleotides align to TRBD1. The V and J ends lost 4 bases and 10 bases, in that order; junction bases with no gene match: 6. Germline CDR1 LGHNA, CDR2 YSLEER. The CDR3 has 12 residues.

This clone was detected a few times. The CDR3 loop is CASTLSSGRNTGELFF. CDR3 in DNA: TGTGCCAGCACCCTATCTAGCGGGAGGAACACCGGGGAGCTGTTTTTT. The chain recombines TRBV5-4 with TRBJ2-2; 10 bases align to TRBD2. V shed 6 bases and J 1 base; nucleotides not matched to a gene: 6. Germline V lookup: CDR1 SGHNT, CDR2 YYREEE (reference sequence). The CDR3 is made up of 16 amino acids.

V gene TRBV9 combines with J gene TRBJ2-7; no clear D. CDR3 length equals 13 residues. CDR1 is SGDLS and CDR2 is YYNGEE in the germline V gene. Trimming left V 0 bases short and J 2 bases short, with 6 bases between. This chain's CDR3 is CASSVGPPYEQYF. CDR3 nucleotides: TGTGCCAGCAGCGTAGGGCCTCCCTACGAGCAGTACTTC.

The rearrangement uses TRBV7-2 and TRBJ2-5; D may be TRBD1 (5 bases). The V gene lost 5 bases and the J gene lost 5 bases, with 9 bases spanning the gap. This CDR3 comprises 12 residues. Germline V CDR1 and CDR2: SGHTA, FQGNSA. CDR3 sequence reads: CASSKGRETQYF. The CDR3, as DNA: TGTGCCAGCAGCAAGGGGCGGGAGACCCAGTACTTC.

CDR3: CASSSGSNQPQHF. CDR3 sequence (DNA): TGTGCCAGCAGCTCGGGGAGCAATCAGCCCCAGCATTTT. This chain connects TRBV7-3 to TRBJ1-5; D call uncertain. The length of the CDR3 is 13 residues. Germline V CDR1 and CDR2: SGHTA, FQGTGA. Trimming took off 4 bases at V and 1 base at J, with 5 bases between the two ends.

J is TRBJ2-1 and V is TRBV18, with 16 bases that match TRBD2. V shed 6 bases and J 7 bases; nucleotides not matched to a gene: 9. CDR3 length: 17 amino acids. Germline V gene data show CDR1 as KGHSH and CDR2 as LQKENI. The CDR3 DNA reads as TGTGCCAGCTCCCAGGGACTAGCGGGAGGGCCGGGAAATGAGCAGTTCTTC. Translation gives CASSQGLAGGPGNEQFF.

This chain connects TRBV9 to TRBJ2-7; TRBD2 is a possible D gene (6 bases). V shed 0 bases and J shed 2 bases, with 12 bases lying between them. The CDR3 consists of 15 residues. Germline values: CDR1 SGDLS, CDR2 YYNGEE. The chain's CDR3 is CASSVAGGPTYEQYF. CDR3 coding DNA: TGTGCCAGCAGCGTAGCTGGAGGGCCGACCTACGAGCAGTACTTC.

The genes are TRBV28 and TRBJ2-7; 7 bases fit TRBD1. The CDR3 contains 15 residues. V was clipped by 6 bases and J by 2 bases; unmatched bases: 10. Germline V CDR1 and CDR2: MDHEN, SYDVKM. The chain's CDR3 is CASSRGMIVAYEQYF. CDR3 sequence (DNA): TGTGCCAGCAGCAGGGGGATGATAGTGGCCTACGAGCAGTACTTC.

The J gene is TRBJ1-5, the V gene TRBV24-1, with 7 bases that match TRBD1. CDR1 is KGHDR and CDR2 is SFDVKD in the germline V gene. This CDR3 has 14 residues. V shed 6 bases, J shed 5 bases, and the junction held 6 bases outside the gene matches. The CDR3 DNA is TGTGCCACCAGTCGAACAGGGGATCATCAGCCCCAGCATTTT. Amino acid sequence: CATSRTGDHQPQHF.

The DNA for the CDR3 is TGTGCCAGCAGCGCTCGACAGGGCTTCTACGAGCAGTACTTC. It codes for CASSARQGFYEQYF. This chain links TRBV7-2 with TRBJ2-7, with TRBD1 matching 7 bases. The V gene's germline CDR1 is SGHTA and CDR2 FQGNSA. This CDR3 spans 14 amino acids. The V segment lost 5 bases and the J segment 3 bases; nucleotides outside the gene matches: 7.

The J gene is TRBJ1-5, the V gene TRBV7-2; 8 nucleotides agree with TRBD1. From germline, CDR1 is SGHTA and CDR2 FQGNSA. V was clipped by 2 bases and J by 5 bases; unmatched bases: 5. The length of the CDR3 is 15 residues. CDR3 nucleotides: TGTGCCAGCAGCTTACGCAGGGGGCAGGATCAGCCCCAGCATTTT. It specifies CASSLRRGQDQPQHF.

The chain employs TRBV12-5 and TRBJ2-7; possible D gene TRBD2, 5 bases. Germline V gene lookup returns CDR1 LGHNT and CDR2 FRNRAP. Trimming removed 4 bases from V and 2 bases from J, with 15 bases in between. CDR3 size: 15 residues. The CDR3 spells CASGSGRRTPYEQYF. CDR3 bases: TGTGCTAGTGGTTCGGGAAGGAGAACCCCCTACGAGCAGTACTTC.

This clone was counted once. The rearrangement joins TRBV3-1 (or the pseudogene TRBV3-2) to TRBJ2-2; D is possibly TRBD2 (5 bases). Germline CDR1 and CDR2: LGHDT and YNNKEL (reference sequence). Trimming left V 5 bases short and J 8 bases short, with 12 bases between. The CDR3 is 13 residues long. The CDR3: CASSWRGEGELFF. DNA for the CDR3: TGTGCCAGCAGCTGGCGTGGGGAGGGGGAGCTGTTTTTT.